The rows below give T cell receptor beta chains drawn from one sample of a study of blood T cell repertoires in COVID-19. TCRdb keeps only in-frame clones here, not all; method: immunoSEQ multiplex PCR. The table has a few hundred thousand clones, 75% to 90% seen once. Sequenced: PBMCs or T cells enriched from blood (not recorded which). The source of these receptors is a man younger than 35 who had recovered from COVID-19. Both conserved end residues are part of each CDR3. D genes are given only for firm matches. A row's size may be missing; if present it is once, few, many or a size class.

13	TRBV5-5	.	once	TRBJ2-7	CASSATGRYEQYF	TGTGCCAGCAGCGCTACAGGGCGCTACGAGCAGTACTTC
15	TRBV4-3	TRBD1	.	TRBJ2-2	CASSQEGTGRRELFF	TGCGCCAGCAGCCAAGAGGGGACAGGGAGGCGGGAGCTGTTTTTT
11	TRBV6-5	TRBD2	.	TRBJ2-1	CASTLAGREFF	TGTGCCAGCACCCTAGCGGGGCGGGAGTTCTTC
13	TRBV2	TRBD2	few	TRBJ2-1	CASQTSANNEQFF	TGTGCCAGTCAGACTAGCGCGAACAATGAGCAGTTCTTC
13	TRBV19	.	.	TRBJ2-1	CASSSGRYNEQFF	TGTGCCAGTTCCAGCGGGCGTTACAATGAGCAGTTCTTC
15	TRBV5-6	TRBD2	.	TRBJ2-5	CASSWGTSGQETQYF	TGTGCCAGCAGCTGGGGGACTAGCGGCCAAGAGACCCAGTACTTC
14	TRBV15	.	.	TRBJ2-4	CATSSDPVSSLQYF	TGTGCCACCAGCAGCGACCCCGTTAGTAGCCTTCAGTACTTC
13	TRBV2	TRBD1	.	TRBJ2-7	CAIRVFTGDEQYF	TGTGCCATCCGAGTATTTACAGGGGACGAGCAGTACTTC
15	TRBV15	TRBD2	.	TRBJ2-7	CATSRVVAGEAEQYF	TGTGCCACCAGCCGTGTTGTAGCGGGAGAAGCCGAGCAGTACTTC
13	TRBV5-4	TRBD2	.	TRBJ2-1	CASSPSTSGGQFF	TGTGCCAGCAGTCCTTCAACTAGCGGGGGCCAGTTCTTC
18	TRBV5-1	.	.	TRBJ1-2	CASTPSRAGSTANYGYTF	TGCGCCAGCACCCCCTCACGGGCAGGGTCTACCGCTAACTATGGCTACACCTTC
11	TRBV20-1	.	.	TRBJ2-1	CSARENNEQFF	TGCAGTGCTAGGGAGAACAATGAGCAGTTCTTC
17	TRBV4-1	TRBD1	.	TRBJ1-6	CASSQDRTGGFNSPLHF	TGCGCCAGCAGCCAAGATCGGACAGGGGGGTTCAATTCACCCCTCCACTTT
13	TRBV28	.	.	TRBJ1-2	CASSPAGLYGYTF	TGTGCCAGCAGCCCGGCAGGGCTCTATGGCTACACCTTC
15	TRBV6-1	TRBD1	.	TRBJ1-5	CASSEDRASNQPQHF	TGTGCCAGCAGTGAGGACAGGGCGAGCAATCAGCCCCAGCATTTT
13	TRBV6-4	.	.	TRBJ2-3	CASSDNWLDTQYF	TGTGCCAGCAGTGACAACTGGTTGGATACGCAGTATTTT
16	TRBV21-1	.	few	TRBJ2-5	CASSSLGLADQETQYF	TGTGCCAGCAGCTCCCTGGGGCTAGCGGATCAAGAGACCCAGTACTTC
16	TRBV19	.	.	TRBJ1-2	CASSIQLGGSNYGYTF	TGTGCCAGTAGTATTCAGCTAGGGGGATCTAACTATGGCTACACCTTC
16	TRBV9	.	.	TRBJ1-6	CASSSQPAGTSSPLHF	TGTGCCAGCAGCTCACAACCCGCCGGGACTTCTTCACCCCTCCACTTT
14	TRBV6-2/TRBV6-3	TRBD1	once	TRBJ1-5	CASTPTGGGQPQHF	TGTGCCAGCACCCCGACAGGGGGCGGTCAGCCCCAGCATTTT
16	TRBV7-3	TRBD2	.	TRBJ2-2	CASSLTSSGNGGELFF	TGTGCCAGCAGCTTAACGTCTAGCGGGAACGGCGGGGAGCTGTTTTTT
14	TRBV19	.	.	TRBJ2-3	CATTGTPSRGTQYF	TGTGCCACAACCGGGACACCTTCGAGGGGTACGCAGTATTTT
13	TRBV30	TRBD1	.	TRBJ2-7	CAWVRQGIGEQYF	TGTGCCTGGGTTCGACAGGGTATCGGCGAGCAGTACTTC
14	TRBV7-3	.	once	TRBJ2-7	CASSLASTPYEQYF	TGTGCCAGCAGCTTAGCTAGCACACCCTACGAGCAGTACTTC
15	TRBV5-5	TRBD1	once	TRBJ1-5	CASSPGQGPNQPQHF	TGTGCCAGCAGCCCAGGACAGGGCCCCAATCAGCCCCAGCATTTT
13	TRBV28	.	.	TRBJ1-2	CASLSSRRNGYTF	TGTGCCAGCTTAAGTAGTAGGCGGAATGGCTACACCTTC